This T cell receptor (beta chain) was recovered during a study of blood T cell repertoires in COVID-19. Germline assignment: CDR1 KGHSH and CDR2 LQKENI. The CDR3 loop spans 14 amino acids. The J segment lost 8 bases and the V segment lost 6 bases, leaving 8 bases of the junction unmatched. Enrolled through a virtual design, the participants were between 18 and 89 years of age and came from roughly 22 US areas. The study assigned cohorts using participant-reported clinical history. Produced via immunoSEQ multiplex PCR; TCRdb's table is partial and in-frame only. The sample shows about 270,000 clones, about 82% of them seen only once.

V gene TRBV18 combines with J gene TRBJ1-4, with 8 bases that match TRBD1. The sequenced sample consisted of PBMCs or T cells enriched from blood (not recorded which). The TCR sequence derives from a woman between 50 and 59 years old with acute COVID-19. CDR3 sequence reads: CASSRGQGREKLFF. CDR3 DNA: TGTGCCAGCTCCCGAGGACAGGGACGCGAAAAACTGTTTTTT.